This T cell receptor beta chain comes out of a study of T cell changes during pregnancy in multiple sclerosis (dated by TCRdb to about 2019). A note on the overall study: Changes in the T cell repertoire over the course of pregnancy were examined in this study in women with multiple sclerosis.

The junction shows trimming of 6 bases on V and 4 bases on J, and the gene matches do not reach 5 bases of it. The CDR3 has 13 amino acids, counting the end cysteine and phenylalanine. Of the read, only the CDR3 DNA is kept; its 39 bases are in frame from base 1. Via the germline V gene, CDR1 is MGHDK and CDR2 SYGVNS. Remarks on this clone: Its antigen has not been determined. Base quality data are lacking; no much larger clone is found one base away.

Library preparation used the immunoSEQ multiplex PCR assay. TCRdb re-hosts the immuneACCESS table, in-frame sequences only. Its copies lack some clones; in the studies checked, an unresolved V gene accounts for under half of them, and the cause for the rest is not known. Present in this sample are 45,000 to 50,000 clones, about 90% of which were seen just once. The ten biggest clones cover 0.3% to 0.45% of the sample. The rearrangement joined TRBV25-1 to TRBJ1-2; 7 central bases correspond to TRBD1. This sequence was found in a female donor in good health, enrolled as a control in a pregnancy study. This material consisted of CD4+ T cells from peripheral blood mononuclear cells, taken in the second trimester of pregnancy. The bases are TGTGCCAGCAGCAGGACAGGCTTCTATGGCTACACCTTC. It translates to CASSRTGFYGYTF.